The present entry profiles one T cell receptor (beta chain) with its context. Its antigen is as yet unknown. Sequencing used immunoSEQ multiplex PCR; TCRdb keeps in-frame clones, though not all of them. Counted here are about 63,000 clones, about 74% occurring once; the ten biggest clones make up approximately 4.8%. This entry comes from a study of T cells in tumors after PD-1 blockade. General study findings and limits: About 45% of tumor TCR clonotypes were also found in blood.

The CDR3 has 12 amino acids. Germline V gene sequence: CDR1 SGHDN, CDR2 FVKESK. V lost 0 bases and J 8 bases, leaving 2 bases between the germline ends. This sequence joins TRBV14 and TRBJ1-6; D not resolved. The receptor was derived from a human donor with basal cell carcinoma. The sample here was PBMCs, taken after anti-PD-1 treatment. The CDR3 loop reads CASSQDYSPLHF. The CDR3 DNA is TGTGCCAGCAGCCAAGATTATTCACCCCTCCACTTT.